Shown below are 6 T cell receptor beta chains from a single sample sequenced in a study of Graves' ophthalmopathy and Graves' hyperthyroidism. RNA transcripts were the template, and TCR beta CDR3 regions were amplified from them. Second-round multiplex PCR came after a first-round RT-PCR that employed HTBI primers. In TCRdb, the multiplex PCR reads were re-called with MiXCR into one record per CDR3 protein. The sample yields more than 1,000,000 distinct CDR3 sequences, around a third seen once. Material: peripheral blood or thyroid tissue (not recorded which). Source of these receptors: an adult man with Graves' hyperthyroidism.

A word on this clonotype: Because the CDR3 is missing its conserved closing phenylalanine or tryptophan, this is likely a read error. The DNA is omitted, as the CDR3 cannot be located on it reliably, and the CDR3 follows TCRdb's listing. This chain uses TRBV19 with TRBJ1-4; the table assigns TRBD1, which was not confirmed against the DNA. The CDR3 sequence runs 11 residues, both termini included. Per the germline V gene, CDR1 is LNHDA and CDR2 is SQIVND (reference sequence). CDR3 region: CASTHAGVKNY.

The chain employs TRBV10-2 and TRBJ2-7, with D tentatively TRBD1 (6 bases). This CDR3 is 15 amino acids long. Germline CDR1 WSHSY, CDR2 SAAADI. Between the trimmed V and J ends, which lost 4 bases and 0 bases, there was a span of 13 bases. The CDR3 DNA is TGCGCCAGCAGTGCCGGACAGCAGGCCTCCTACGAGCAGTACTTC. Its protein product is CASSAGQQASYEQYF.

The chain combines TRBV5-1 with TRBJ1-2, with D uncertain. Trimming took off 4 bases at V and 2 bases at J, with 12 bases between the two ends. Germline loops: CDR1 SGHRS, CDR2 YFSETQ. The CDR3 sequence is 14 residues long. CDR3 residues: CASSPRSGNYGYTF. In DNA, the CDR3 is TGCGCCAGCAGCCCCCGGAGCGGGAACTATGGCTACACCTTC.

For the CDR3, the DNA is TGTGCCAGTAGTATAGATCACAGGAAGAGCAATCAGCCCCAGCATTTT. Translation gives CASSIDHRKSNQPQHF. This chain connects TRBV19 to TRBJ1-5; the D gene is possibly TRBD1 (5 bases). The CDR3 length is 16 residues. Trimming left V 0 bases short and J 1 base short, with 10 bases between. The germline V gene encodes CDR1 LNHDA and CDR2 SQIVND (reference sequence).

This clonotype appeared a few times. The chain couples TRBV7-6 to TRBJ2-7; 8 bases match TRBD1. V was pared by 4 bases and J by 5 bases, with 7 bases of the junction left unmatched. Germline V lookup: CDR1 SGHVS, CDR2 FNYEAQ. The CDR3 has 14 residues. CDR3 in DNA: TGTGCCAGCAGCTCCGGACAGGGTACCCACGAGCAGTACTTC. As protein: CASSSGQGTHEQYF.

The chain is built from TRBV28 and TRBJ1-6, with unresolved D. Germline V gene sequence: CDR1 MDHEN, CDR2 SYDVKM. V lost 6 bases, J lost 9 bases, and 21 bases lay in between. The CDR3 loop spans 16 amino acids. CDR3 amino acids: CASSHGWVWASSPLHF. As DNA, the CDR3 is TGTGCCAGCAGCCATGGTTGGGTTTGGGCTAGTTCACCCCTCCACTTT. Supplemented by reference TRBV28 and TRBJ1-6, the full variable domain reads DVKVTQSSRYLVKRTGEKVFLECVQDMDHENMFWYRQDPGLGLRLIYFSYDVKMKEKGDIPEGYSVSREKKERFSLILESASTNQTSMYLCASSHGWVWASSPLHFGNGTRLTVT.